A single sample is the source of the 32 T cell receptor beta chains below, sequenced in a study of HIV-infected patients and healthy controls. cDNA was made from approximately 500 ng RNA using alpha and beta constant primers. Alpha and beta chain libraries were made separately by chain-specific third strand synthesis with multiplexing indices. From the 5' RACE reads, TCRdb called clonotypes with MiXCR, one entry per CDR3 protein. The sample carries thousands of distinct CDR3 sequences, 6.5% to 9.5% recorded once. The repertoire came from unfractionated whole blood and reflected all unsorted peripheral T cells. Material: blood, obtained before antiretroviral therapy. The receptors here all came from an adult with HIV infection. The donor label of this sample is uncertain.

The sample holds a few counts of this clonotype. This rearrangement joins TRBV6-5 to TRBJ1-6, with 10 bases lining up with TRBD1. J was trimmed by 0 bases and V by 2 bases; bases with no gene match: 1. Germline V gene data show CDR1 as MNHEY and CDR2 as SVGAGI. The CDR3 consists of 17 residues. The CDR3 region has the DNA TGTGCCAGCAGTTACCGGGACAGGGGCTCCTATAATTCACCCCTCCACTTT. As protein: CASSYRDRGSYNSPLHF.

This clonotype was seen many times. The V and J genes are TRBV20-1 and TRBJ2-7, with TRBD2 identical over 9 bases. V dropped 3 bases and J dropped 4; count of bases not matched to a gene: 7. CDR1 and CDR2 from the germline V gene are DFQATT and SNEGSKA (reference sequence). This CDR3 spans 14 amino acids. CDR3 loop: CSASPSGEIYEQYF. The CDR3 DNA reads TGCAGTGCTAGTCCTAGCGGGGAAATTTACGAGCAGTACTTC.

This clonotype was seen repeatedly, ten times or more. The chain combines TRBV5-1 with TRBJ2-3, with unresolved D. CDR3 length: 13 residues. Between the trimmed V and J ends, which lost 2 bases and 1 base, there was a span of 5 bases. Per germline, CDR1 SGHRS and CDR2 YFSETQ. The CDR3: CASSFQGTDTQYF. CDR3 DNA sequence: TGCGCCAGCAGCTTTCAGGGCACAGATACGCAGTATTTT. The full variable domain, with the rest looked up from reference TRBV5-1 and TRBJ2-3, is KAGVTQTPRYLIKTRGQQVTLSCSPISGHRSVSWYQQTPGQGLQFLFEYFSETQRNKGNFPGRFSGRQFSNSRSEMNVSTLELGDSALYLCASSFQGTDTQYFGPGTRLTVL.

This clonotype came up many times. The genes are TRBV20-1 and TRBJ2-3; 8 bases fit TRBD2. The germline gives CDR1 DFQATT, CDR2 SNEGSKA (reference sequence). The CDR3 consists of 15 residues. The V gene end was trimmed by 5 bases and the J gene end by 3 bases; junction bases not matched to a gene: 10. The CDR3 region is CSAWTAGGVTDTQYF. The DNA of the CDR3 is TGCAGTGCTTGGACCGCGGGGGGCGTTACAGATACGCAGTATTTT.

This clonotype occurred many times. The CDR3 protein is CASSPITYNEQFF. CDR3 nucleotides: TGTGCCAGCAGTCCTATTACATACAATGAGCAGTTCTTC. The chain employs TRBV27 and TRBJ2-1, with unresolved D. In germline, CDR1 is MNHEY, CDR2 SMNVEV (reference sequence). The CDR3 consists of 13 residues. Trimming cost V 5 bases and J 4 bases, with 9 bases left between them.

This clonotype showed up many times. The rearrangement joins TRBV7-2 to TRBJ1-5; tentative D call: TRBD1 (5 bases). CDR3 size: 14 residues. CDR1 is SGHTA and CDR2 is FQGNSA in the germline V gene. Trimming left V 6 bases short and J 6 bases short, with 15 bases between. The CDR3 DNA reads as TGTGCCAGCAGTCTCCAGGGTAGTAGTCAGCCCCAGCATTTT. Residues: CASSLQGSSQPQHF. The full variable domain, its missing parts supplied by reference TRBV7-2 and TRBJ1-5, is GAGVSQSPSNKVTEKGKDVELRCDPISGHTALYWYRQSLGQGLEFLIYFQGNSAPDKSGLPSDRFSAERTGGSVSTLTIQRTQQEDSAVYLCASSLQGSSQPQHFGDGTRLSIL.

This clonotype was recorded many times. The genes are TRBV7-9 and TRBJ2-6; D is undetermined. CDR1 SEHNR and CDR2 FQNEAQ come from the germline V gene (reference sequence). The CDR3 extends over 18 amino acids. V lost 5 bases, J lost 3 bases, and 20 bases lay in between. The CDR3 loop is CASSPLPLTSLGANVLTF. The CDR3 DNA is TGTGCCAGCAGCCCGCTTCCTTTGACGTCCCTTGGGGCCAACGTCCTGACTTTC.

This clonotype is judged medium-sized (0.01 to 0.1%). The chain has TRBV4-2 and TRBJ2-3, with 10 bases matching TRBD1. Germline CDR1 reads LGHNA; CDR2 reads YNFKEQ. V lost 3 bases to trimming and J lost 3 bases; unmatched junction nucleotides: 9. This CDR3 has 17 residues. DNA of the CDR3: TGTGCCAGCAGCCAGCGAACGACAGGGGGCGAGACAGATACGCAGTATTTT. Its translation is CASSQRTTGGETDTQYF.

This clonotype has at least ten counts. The J gene is TRBJ2-5, the V gene TRBV5-1; no reliable D call. CDR1 and CDR2 (germline): SGHRS, YFSETQ. The CDR3 extends over 12 amino acids. Trimming took 5 bases from V and 2 from J, leaving 7 bases between them. CDR3 coding DNA: TGCGCCAGCAGAGCCAATCAAGAGACCCAGTACTTC. This gives the protein CASRANQETQYF.

This clonotype is labeled medium-sized. V usage is TRBV7-2 and J usage is TRBJ2-7, with D tentatively TRBD2 (5 bases). The CDR3 has 15 amino acids. Germline V CDR1 and CDR2: SGHTA, FQGNSA. Between the trimmed V and J ends, which lost 5 bases and 5 bases, there was a span of 19 bases. CDR3 sequence (DNA): TGTGCCAGCAGCCCCACCCGGGGTAGGTGGAACGAGCAGTACTTC. It codes for CASSPTRGRWNEQYF.

V usage is TRBV12-3 or TRBV12-4 and J usage is TRBJ1-5; D is unclear. V lost 2 bases, J lost 0 bases, and 14 bases lay in between. This CDR3 has 17 residues. CDR3 protein: CASSLRIDPYSNQPQHF. The CDR3 nucleotides are TGTGCCAGCAGTTTAAGGATCGACCCTTATAGCAATCAGCCCCAGCATTTT.

The chain links TRBV5-1 to TRBJ2-5; 10 bases are shared with TRBD1. The V segment lost 4 bases and the J segment 5 bases; nucleotides outside the gene matches: 11. This CDR3 comprises 16 residues. CDR1 SGHRS and CDR2 YFSETQ come from the germline V gene. The CDR3 region has the DNA TGCGCCAGCAGCACAAAAACCGGGACAGGGGACGAGACCCAGTACTTC. It specifies CASSTKTGTGDETQYF.

This clonotype is medium-sized within its sample. The chain recombines TRBV18 with TRBJ2-5; D perhaps matches TRBD1 (6 bases). Germline CDR1 reads KGHSH; CDR2 reads LQKENI. V was pared by 5 bases and J by 2 bases, with 12 bases between. The CDR3 is 14 amino acids. In nucleotides, the CDR3 is TGTGCCAGCTCAGAATGGACAGCACAAGAGACCCAGTACTTC. Its translation: CASSEWTAQETQYF.

In its sample, this clonotype was seen many times. V gene TRBV3-1 combines with J gene TRBJ2-2, with TRBD2 matching 8 bases. CDR3 length: 18 amino acids. Trimming at V came to 4 bases and at J to 3 bases, leaving 13 bases not matched to a gene. Germline V lookup: CDR1 LGHDT, CDR2 YNNKEL (reference sequence). CDR3 amino acids: CASSPEQAGVSHTGELFF. The DNA of the CDR3 is TGTGCCAGCAGCCCAGAACAAGCGGGAGTTTCCCACACCGGGGAGCTGTTTTTT.

The V and J genes are TRBV6-2 or TRBV6-3 and TRBJ2-1, with D perhaps assigned TRBD1 or TRBD2 (6 bases each). Trimming cost V 3 bases and J 8 bases, with 14 bases left between them. The CDR3 spans 14 residues. Germline CDR1 is MNHEY and CDR2 is SVGEGT. This CDR3 reads CASSYALGGDEQFF. CDR3 DNA: TGTGCCAGCAGTTATGCTCTGGGGGGCGATGAGCAGTTCTTC.

This clonotype showed up many times. The gene calls are TRBV29-1 and TRBJ2-1; unclear D gene. The CDR3 is 15 amino acids. Trimming removed 1 base from V and 0 bases from J, with 10 bases in between. The germline gives CDR1 SQVTM, CDR2 ANQGSEA. CDR3 DNA: TGCAGCGTTGAAGGGCAGGACCCCTCCTACAATGAGCAGTTCTTC. It is translated as CSVEGQDPSYNEQFF.

Within the sample, this clonotype is medium-sized. The chain couples TRBV18 to TRBJ2-6; 7 bases map to TRBD1. This CDR3 spans 18 amino acids. Trimming cost V 2 bases and J 0 bases; bases outside gene matches: 7. Germline V CDR1 and CDR2: KGHSH, LQKENI. CDR3 loop: CASSPVTGASSGANVLTF. The CDR3, as DNA: TGTGCCAGCTCACCAGTTACAGGGGCTAGCTCTGGGGCCAACGTCCTGACTTTC.

The rearrangement uses TRBV7-9 and TRBJ1-5, with D tentatively TRBD1 (6 bases). CDR1 is SEHNR and CDR2 is FQNEAQ in the germline V gene (reference sequence). The V end was cut by 5 bases, the J end by 4 bases, with 12 bases between. CDR3 size: 14 residues. CDR3 region: CASSPGARNQPQHF. DNA for the CDR3: TGTGCCAGCAGCCCGGGGGCAAGGAATCAGCCCCAGCATTTT. The whole variable domain, filled in from reference TRBV7-9 and TRBJ1-5, reads DTGVSQNPRHKITKRGQNVTFRCDPISEHNRLYWYRQTLGQGPEFLTYFQNEAQLEKSRLLSDRFSAERPKGSFSTLEIQRTEQGDSAMYLCASSPGARNQPQHFGDGTRLSIL.

J is TRBJ1-3 and V is TRBV3-1; the match to TRBD1 covers 7 bases. Germline CDR1 is LGHDT and CDR2 is YNNKEL (reference sequence). The J segment lost 4 bases and the V segment lost 1 base, leaving 7 bases of the junction unmatched. The CDR3 length is 16 residues. The CDR3 loop reads CASSQAGRGAGNTIYF. CDR3 coding DNA: TGTGCCAGCAGCCAAGCTGGCAGGGGGGCCGGAAACACCATATATTTT.

This clonotype was counted ten times or more. This sequence joins TRBV28 and TRBJ2-7; 8 bases line up with TRBD2. The J segment lost 5 bases and the V segment lost 5 bases, leaving 23 bases of the junction unmatched. The CDR3 loop spans 19 amino acids. Germline CDR1 and CDR2: MDHEN and SYDVKM. The CDR3 nucleotides are TGTGCCAGCAGTCCCAGCCCGGGACTAGGGAGTCTTGGGTGGGACGAGCAGTACTTC. As protein: CASSPSPGLGSLGWDEQYF.

Notes on this clonotype: This may be a read error: a much more frequent sequence differs by one nucleotide. The rearrangement links TRBV12-3 or TRBV12-4 to TRBJ2-7; D is undetermined. This CDR3 has 14 amino acids. The CDR3 coding sequence is TGTGCCAGCCAGACCCAGTACCCACCCTACGAGCAGAACTTC. Protein sequence: CASQTQYPPYEQNF.

In its sample, this clonotype was seen a few times. V is TRBV28 and J is TRBJ2-1; TRBD2 aligns across 13 bases. With V trimmed by 5 bases and J by 7 bases, 8 bases remained unmatched. The CDR3 is 16 residues long. Germline CDR1 and CDR2: MDHEN and SYDVKM. Written as DNA, the CDR3 is TGTGCCAGCAGTCTAATACTAGCGGGAGGGCCAAATGAGCAGTTCTTC. This encodes CASSLILAGGPNEQFF.

This chain connects TRBV20-1 to TRBJ2-3; the match to TRBD2 covers 8 bases. In germline, CDR1 is DFQATT, CDR2 SNEGSKA (reference sequence). The length of the CDR3 is 15 residues. Unmatched junction bases numbered 14, after V lost 6 bases and J lost 6 bases. CDR3 sequence: CSASYQAGDLDTQYF. DNA of the CDR3: TGCAGTGCCAGTTACCAAGCGGGAGATTTGGATACGCAGTATTTT.

This clonotype was counted many times. J is TRBJ2-1 and V is TRBV5-6; TRBD2 matches at 8 bases. The CDR3 has 16 residues. V shed 4 bases, J shed 3 bases, and the junction held 9 bases outside the gene matches. Germline lookup yields CDR1 SGHDT and CDR2 YYEEEE. Here the CDR3 reads CASSPPGLADYNEQFF. DNA for the CDR3: TGTGCCAGCAGCCCCCCCGGACTAGCTGACTACAATGAGCAGTTCTTC.

Judged by abundance, this clonotype is large (0.1 to 1%). DNA for the CDR3: TGTGCCAGCTCACCGGCGGGGACAGGGGACTACGAGCAGTACTTC. Translating gives CASSPAGTGDYEQYF. The V and J genes are TRBV18 and TRBJ2-7, with 10 bases that match TRBD1. Germline lookup yields CDR1 KGHSH and CDR2 LQKENI. The CDR3 has 15 amino acids. J was trimmed by 3 bases and V by 3 bases; bases with no gene match: 5.

The chain has TRBV9 and TRBJ2-7; D remains ambiguous. The CDR3 is made up of 15 amino acids. CDR1 and CDR2 from the germline V gene are SGDLS and YYNGEE. V lost 2 bases, J lost 3 bases, and 15 bases lay in between. The DNA of the CDR3 is TGTGCCAGCAGCGTGGCGTCCGGACCCGTCTACGAGCAGTACTTC. This encodes CASSVASGPVYEQYF.

In this sample, this clonotype turned up many times. The chain combines TRBV5-1 with TRBJ1-1; 7 bases agree with TRBD1. Trimming at V came to 3 bases and at J to 3 bases, leaving 8 bases not matched to a gene. The CDR3 runs 15 residues. Germline V CDR1 and CDR2: SGHRS, YFSETQ. CDR3 residues: CASSSYDREDTEAFF. The CDR3, as DNA: TGCGCCAGCAGCTCCTACGACAGGGAGGACACTGAAGCTTTCTTT. Using reference TRBV5-1 and TRBJ1-1 for the parts outside the CDR3, the full variable domain is KAGVTQTPRYLIKTRGQQVTLSCSPISGHRSVSWYQQTPGQGLQFLFEYFSETQRNKGNFPGRFSGRQFSNSRSEMNVSTLELGDSALYLCASSSYDREDTEAFFGQGTRLTVV.

This clonotype was counted at least ten times. The CDR3 loop reads CAVGGGAGYNSPLHF. Here the CDR3 DNA reads TGTGCCGTCGGGGGAGGGGCTGGCTATAATTCACCCCTCCACTTT. The chain links TRBV10-3 to TRBJ1-6; tentative D call: TRBD1 (5 bases). Looked up from germline, CDR1 is ENHRY and CDR2 is SYGVKD. The CDR3 has 15 amino acids. V lost 11 bases and J 3 bases, leaving 17 bases between the germline ends.

This clonotype was detected ten times or more. The chain uses TRBV20-1 and TRBJ1-5; TRBD1 matches 7 bases. Germline V gene sequence: CDR1 DFQATT, CDR2 SNEGSKA (reference sequence). This CDR3 spans 17 amino acids. J was trimmed by 0 bases and V by 5 bases; bases with no gene match: 13. The CDR3 nucleotides are TGCAGTGCTTATTCCGACAGGGTGGGGGATAGCAATCAGCCCCAGCATTTT. Translated, it gives CSAYSDRVGDSNQPQHF.

This clonotype was seen ten or more times. The genes are TRBV7-9 and TRBJ2-3; a possible D gene is TRBD2 (7 bases). This CDR3 comprises 16 residues. Germline loops: CDR1 SEHNR, CDR2 FQNEAQ (reference sequence). Trimming pared 4 bases from V and 5 bases from J, leaving 19 bases between. The CDR3 nucleotides read TGTGCCAGCAGCTCACGAGGGGGGGGGCGAAGAGATACGCAGTATTTT. It yields the protein CASSSRGGGRRDTQYF.

This clonotype was detected many times. The chain couples TRBV5-1 to TRBJ2-6, with 9 bases aligning to TRBD2. The trim removed 7 bases at V and 0 bases at J, leaving 5 bases unmatched. This CDR3 spans 16 amino acids. The germline V gene has CDR1 SGHRS and CDR2 YFSETQ. CDR3 bases: TGCGCCAGCCGTAGACTAGCGGACTCTGGGGCCAACGTCCTGACTTTC. Amino acids: CASRRLADSGANVLTF. Complete variable domain (other parts from reference TRBV5-1 and TRBJ2-6): KAGVTQTPRYLIKTRGQQVTLSCSPISGHRSVSWYQQTPGQGLQFLFEYFSETQRNKGNFPGRFSGRQFSNSRSEMNVSTLELGDSALYLCASRRLADSGANVLTFGAGSRLTVL.

DNA of the CDR3: TGTGCCAGTTTGGACTGGGTGAGCACTGAAGCTTTCTTT. Residues: CASLDWVSTEAFF. The chain employs TRBV7-9 and TRBJ1-1; no clear D. V was shortened by 9 bases and J by 4 bases, with 15 bases between the two germline ends. The CDR3 length is 13 residues. CDR1 SEHNR and CDR2 FQNEAQ come from the germline V gene (reference sequence).